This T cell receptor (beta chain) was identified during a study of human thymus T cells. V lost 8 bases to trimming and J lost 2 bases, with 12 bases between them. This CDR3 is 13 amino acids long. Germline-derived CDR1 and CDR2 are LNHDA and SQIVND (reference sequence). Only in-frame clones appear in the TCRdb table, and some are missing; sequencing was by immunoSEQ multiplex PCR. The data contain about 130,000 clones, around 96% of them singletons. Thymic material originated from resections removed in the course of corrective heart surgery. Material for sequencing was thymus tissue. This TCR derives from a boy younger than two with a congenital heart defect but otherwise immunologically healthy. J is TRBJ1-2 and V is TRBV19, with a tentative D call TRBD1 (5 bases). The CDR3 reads CASRGTLNYGYTF. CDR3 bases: TGTGCCAGTCGCGGGACGTTAAACTATGGCTACACCTTC.